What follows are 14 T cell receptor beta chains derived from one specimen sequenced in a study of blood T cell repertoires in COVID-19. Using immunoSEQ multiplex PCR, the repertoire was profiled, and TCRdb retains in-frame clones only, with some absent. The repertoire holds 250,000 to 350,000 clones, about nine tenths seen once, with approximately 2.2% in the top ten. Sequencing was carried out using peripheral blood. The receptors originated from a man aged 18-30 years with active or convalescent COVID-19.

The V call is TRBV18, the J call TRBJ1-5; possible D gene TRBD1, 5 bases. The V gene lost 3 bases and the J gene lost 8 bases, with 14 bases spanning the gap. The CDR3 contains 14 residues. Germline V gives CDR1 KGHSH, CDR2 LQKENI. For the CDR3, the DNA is TGTGCCAGCTCACCGGATCAGGGCTTTGAGCCCCAGCATTTT. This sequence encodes CASSPDQGFEPQHF.

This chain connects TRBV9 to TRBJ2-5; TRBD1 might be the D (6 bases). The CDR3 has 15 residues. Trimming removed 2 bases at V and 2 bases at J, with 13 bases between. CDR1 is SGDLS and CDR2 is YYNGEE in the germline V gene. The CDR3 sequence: CASSVNRARQETQYF. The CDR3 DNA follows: TGTGCCAGCAGCGTTAACAGGGCCAGGCAAGAGACCCAGTACTTC.

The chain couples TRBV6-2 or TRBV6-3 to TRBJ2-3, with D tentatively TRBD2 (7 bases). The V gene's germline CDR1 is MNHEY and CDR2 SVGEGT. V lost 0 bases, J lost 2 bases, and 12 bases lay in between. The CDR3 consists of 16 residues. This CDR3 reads CASSYSGGAHTDTQYF. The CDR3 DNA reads TGTGCCAGCAGTTACTCGGGGGGGGCCCACACAGATACGCAGTATTTT.

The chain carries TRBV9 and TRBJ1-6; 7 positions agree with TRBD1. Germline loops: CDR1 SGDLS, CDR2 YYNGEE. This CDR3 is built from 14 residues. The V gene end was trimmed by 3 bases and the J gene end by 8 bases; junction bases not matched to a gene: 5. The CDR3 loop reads CASSADRAYSPLHF. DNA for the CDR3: TGTGCCAGCAGCGCCGACAGGGCATATTCACCCCTCCACTTT.

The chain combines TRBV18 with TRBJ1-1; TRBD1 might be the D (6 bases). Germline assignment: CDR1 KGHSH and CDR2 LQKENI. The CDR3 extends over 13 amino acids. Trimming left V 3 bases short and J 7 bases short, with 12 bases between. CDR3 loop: CASSPSGQSEAFF. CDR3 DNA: TGTGCCAGCTCACCCTCCGGACAGAGTGAAGCTTTCTTT.

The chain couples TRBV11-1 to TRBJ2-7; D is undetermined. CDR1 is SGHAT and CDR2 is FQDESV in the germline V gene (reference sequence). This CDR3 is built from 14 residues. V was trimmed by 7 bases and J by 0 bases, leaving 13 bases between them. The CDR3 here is CASTAEDTSYEQYF. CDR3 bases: TGTGCCAGCACAGCAGAAGACACCTCCTACGAGCAGTACTTC.

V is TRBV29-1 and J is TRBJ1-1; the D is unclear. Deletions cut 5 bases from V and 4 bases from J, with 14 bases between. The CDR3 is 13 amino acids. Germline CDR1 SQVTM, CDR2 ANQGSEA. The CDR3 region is CSVPPGGGTEAFF. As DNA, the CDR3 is TGCAGCGTTCCCCCCGGAGGTGGCACTGAAGCTTTCTTT.

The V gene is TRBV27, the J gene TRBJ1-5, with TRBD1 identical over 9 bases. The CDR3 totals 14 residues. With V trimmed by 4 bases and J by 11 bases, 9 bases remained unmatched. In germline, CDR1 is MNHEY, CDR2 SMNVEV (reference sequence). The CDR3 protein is CASSSGQGTLSQHF. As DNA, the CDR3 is TGTGCCAGCAGTTCGGGACAGGGCACCCTTTCCCAGCATTTT.

The CDR3 bases are TGTGCCAGCAGCACCTACCCCCACGAGCAGTACTTC. Protein sequence: CASSTYPHEQYF. The V gene is TRBV7-6, the J gene TRBJ2-7, with D unclear. Per germline, CDR1 SGHVS and CDR2 FNYEAQ. The CDR3 totals 12 residues. V was shortened by 5 bases and J by 5 bases, with 10 bases between the two germline ends.

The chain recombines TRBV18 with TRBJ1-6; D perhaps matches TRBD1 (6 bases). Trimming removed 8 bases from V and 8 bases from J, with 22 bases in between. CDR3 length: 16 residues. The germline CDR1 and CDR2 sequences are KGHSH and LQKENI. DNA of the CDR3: TGTGCCAGCCTTACTTTAGCCCCAGGGGATGATTCACCCCTCCACTTT. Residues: CASLTLAPGDDSPLHF.

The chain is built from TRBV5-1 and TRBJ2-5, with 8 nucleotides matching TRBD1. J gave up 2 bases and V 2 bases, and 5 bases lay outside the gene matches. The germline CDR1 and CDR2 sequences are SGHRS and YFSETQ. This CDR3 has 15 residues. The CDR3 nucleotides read TGCGCCAGCAGCTTTGGGACAGGCATGCAAGAGACCCAGTACTTC. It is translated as CASSFGTGMQETQYF.

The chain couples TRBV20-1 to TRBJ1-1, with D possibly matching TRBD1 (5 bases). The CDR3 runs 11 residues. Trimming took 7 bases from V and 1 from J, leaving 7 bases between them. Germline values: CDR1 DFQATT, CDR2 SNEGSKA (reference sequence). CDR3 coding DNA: TGCAGTGGGACACCGAACACTGAAGCTTTCTTT. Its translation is CSGTPNTEAFF.

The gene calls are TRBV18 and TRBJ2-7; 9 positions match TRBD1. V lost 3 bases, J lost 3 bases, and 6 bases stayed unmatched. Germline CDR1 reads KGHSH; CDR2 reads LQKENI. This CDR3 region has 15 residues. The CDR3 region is CASSPRDRVFYEQYF. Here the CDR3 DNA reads TGTGCCAGCTCACCGCGGGACAGGGTATTCTACGAGCAGTACTTC.

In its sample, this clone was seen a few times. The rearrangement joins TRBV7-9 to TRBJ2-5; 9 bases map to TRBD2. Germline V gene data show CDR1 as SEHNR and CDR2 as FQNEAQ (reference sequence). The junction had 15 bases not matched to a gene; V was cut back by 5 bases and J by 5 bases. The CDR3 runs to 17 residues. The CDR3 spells CASSPGVAGVVWETQYF. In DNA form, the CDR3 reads TGTGCCAGCAGCCCTGGAGTAGCGGGAGTAGTTTGGGAGACCCAGTACTTC.